The clone carrying this TCR beta chain was seen just once. Both CD4+ and CD8+ T cells were negatively isolated, and TEMRA cells underwent FACS enrichment. An amount of RNA that ranged from roughly 0.5 to 1 ug was reverse transcribed with random hexamers. Each CDR3 protein gets one entry after TCRdb re-called the immunoSEQ multiplex PCR reads with MiXCR. The repertoire holds 95,000 to 150,000 distinct CDR3 sequences, over 90% seen once, with less than 0.15% in the top ten. This specimen belongs to a study of CD8 T cells in Susac syndrome. Study-wide context: When their blood was taken, patients with Susac syndrome were therapy-naive, taking corticosteroids, or taking intravenous immunoglobulin alone.

The CDR3 is 17 residues long. V lost 4 bases to trimming and J lost 2 bases, with 20 bases between them. Germline-derived CDR1 and CDR2 are SGHNT and YYREEE (reference sequence). Specimen: CD4+ T cells from PBMCs. This clonotype was sampled from a human donor with Susac syndrome. This chain connects TRBV5-4 to TRBJ2-3; D remains ambiguous. CDR3 loop: CASSPADSPNPTDTQYF. DNA for the CDR3: TGTGCCAGCAGCCCCGCCGACTCTCCCAACCCCACAGATACGCAGTATTTT.